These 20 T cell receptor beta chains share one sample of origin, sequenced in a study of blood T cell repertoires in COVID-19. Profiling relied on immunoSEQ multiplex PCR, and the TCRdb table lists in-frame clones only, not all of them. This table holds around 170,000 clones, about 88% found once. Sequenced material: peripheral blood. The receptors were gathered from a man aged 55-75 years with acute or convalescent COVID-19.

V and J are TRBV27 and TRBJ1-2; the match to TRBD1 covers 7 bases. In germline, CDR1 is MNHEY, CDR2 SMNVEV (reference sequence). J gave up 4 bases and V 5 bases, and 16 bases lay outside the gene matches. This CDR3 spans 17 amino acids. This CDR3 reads CASSPRNRGTDFYGYTF. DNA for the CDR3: TGTGCCAGCAGTCCAAGGAATAGAGGGACAGACTTCTATGGCTACACCTTC.

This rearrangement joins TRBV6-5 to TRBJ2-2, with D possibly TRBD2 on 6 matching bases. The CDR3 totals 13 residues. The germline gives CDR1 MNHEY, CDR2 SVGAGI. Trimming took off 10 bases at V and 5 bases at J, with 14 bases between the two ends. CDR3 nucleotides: TGTGCCACTTTTCGAGGAGGGACCGGGGAGCTGTTTTTT. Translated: CATFRGGTGELFF.

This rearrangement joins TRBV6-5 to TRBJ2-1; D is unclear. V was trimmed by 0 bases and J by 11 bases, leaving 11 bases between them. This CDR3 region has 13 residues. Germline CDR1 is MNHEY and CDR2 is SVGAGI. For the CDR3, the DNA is TGTGCCAGCAGTTACTCCCCTAGGCAAAAGCAGTTCTTC. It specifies CASSYSPRQKQFF.

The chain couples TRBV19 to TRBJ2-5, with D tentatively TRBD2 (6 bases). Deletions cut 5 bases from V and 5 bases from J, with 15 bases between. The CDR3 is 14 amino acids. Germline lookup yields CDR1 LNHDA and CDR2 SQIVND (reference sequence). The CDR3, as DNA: TGTGCCAGTAGTCCGGATCGGGACTTCGAGACCCAGTACTTC. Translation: CASSPDRDFETQYF.

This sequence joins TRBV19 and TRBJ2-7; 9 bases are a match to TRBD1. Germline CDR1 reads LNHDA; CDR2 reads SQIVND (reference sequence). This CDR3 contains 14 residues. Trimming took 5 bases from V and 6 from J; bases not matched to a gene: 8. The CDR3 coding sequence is TGTGCCAGTAGTCTGGGACAGGGCCGGGCCGAGCAGTACTTC. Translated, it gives CASSLGQGRAEQYF.

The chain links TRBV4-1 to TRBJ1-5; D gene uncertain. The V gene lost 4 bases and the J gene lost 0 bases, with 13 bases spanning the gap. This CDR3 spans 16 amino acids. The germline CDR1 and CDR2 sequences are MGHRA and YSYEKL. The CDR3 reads CASSPSGGYSNQPQHF. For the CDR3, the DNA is TGCGCCAGCAGCCCCAGCGGCGGTTATAGCAATCAGCCCCAGCATTTT.

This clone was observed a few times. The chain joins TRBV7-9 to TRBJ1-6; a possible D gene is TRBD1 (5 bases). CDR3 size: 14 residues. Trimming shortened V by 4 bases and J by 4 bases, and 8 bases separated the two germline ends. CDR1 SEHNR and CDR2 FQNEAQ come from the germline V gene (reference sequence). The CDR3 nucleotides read TGTGCCAGCAGCTCCCAGGGTTATAATTCACCCCTCCACTTT. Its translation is CASSSQGYNSPLHF.

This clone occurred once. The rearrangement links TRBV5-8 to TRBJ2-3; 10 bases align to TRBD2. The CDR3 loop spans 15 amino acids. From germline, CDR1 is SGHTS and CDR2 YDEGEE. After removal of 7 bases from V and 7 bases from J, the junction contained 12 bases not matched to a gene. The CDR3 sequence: CASSTSSGGSHTQYF. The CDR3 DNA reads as TGTGCCAGCTCAACATCTAGCGGGGGAAGCCATACGCAGTATTTT.

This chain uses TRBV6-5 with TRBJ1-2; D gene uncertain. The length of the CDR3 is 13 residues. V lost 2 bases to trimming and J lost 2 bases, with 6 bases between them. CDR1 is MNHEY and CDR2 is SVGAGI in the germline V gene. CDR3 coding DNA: TGTGCCAGCAGTTACCAACAGAACTATGGCTACACCTTC. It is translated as CASSYQQNYGYTF.

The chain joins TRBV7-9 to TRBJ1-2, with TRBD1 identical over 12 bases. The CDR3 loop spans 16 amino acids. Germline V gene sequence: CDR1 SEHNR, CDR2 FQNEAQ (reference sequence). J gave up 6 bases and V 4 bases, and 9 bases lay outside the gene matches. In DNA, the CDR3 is TGTGCCAGCAGCTCCCCCCCGGGACAGGGGGCGCATGGCTACACCTTC. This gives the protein CASSSPPGQGAHGYTF. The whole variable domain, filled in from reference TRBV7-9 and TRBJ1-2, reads DTGVSQNPRHKITKRGQNVTFRCDPISEHNRLYWYRQTLGQGPEFLTYFQNEAQLEKSRLLSDRFSAERPKGSFSTLEIQRTEQGDSAMYLCASSSPPGQGAHGYTFGSGTRLTVV.

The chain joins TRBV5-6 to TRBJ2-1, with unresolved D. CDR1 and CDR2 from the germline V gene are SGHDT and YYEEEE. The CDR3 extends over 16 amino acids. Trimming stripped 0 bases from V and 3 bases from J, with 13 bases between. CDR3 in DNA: TGTGCCAGCAGCTTGGAGGTATGGTCGGGCTACAATGAGCAGTTCTTC. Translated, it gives CASSLEVWSGYNEQFF.

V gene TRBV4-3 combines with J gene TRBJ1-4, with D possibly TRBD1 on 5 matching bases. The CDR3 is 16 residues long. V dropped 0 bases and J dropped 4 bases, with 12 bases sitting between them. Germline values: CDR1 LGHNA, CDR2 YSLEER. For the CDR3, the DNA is TGCGCCAGCAGCCAAGATTTCAGTCAGGGTAATGAAAAACTGTTTTTT. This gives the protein CASSQDFSQGNEKLFF.

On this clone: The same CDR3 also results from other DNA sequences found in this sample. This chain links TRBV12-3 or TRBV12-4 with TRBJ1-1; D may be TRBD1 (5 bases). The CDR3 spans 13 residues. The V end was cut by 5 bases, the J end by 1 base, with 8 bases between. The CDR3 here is CASSLGQNTEAFF. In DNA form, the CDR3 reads TGTGCCAGCAGTCTCGGACAGAACACTGAAGCTTTCTTT.

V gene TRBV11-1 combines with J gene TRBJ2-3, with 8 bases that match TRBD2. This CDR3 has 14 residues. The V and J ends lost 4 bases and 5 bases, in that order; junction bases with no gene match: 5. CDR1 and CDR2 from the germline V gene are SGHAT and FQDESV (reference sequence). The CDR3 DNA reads TGTGCCAGCAGCTCTACCGGGACTAGAGATACGCAGTATTTT. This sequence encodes CASSSTGTRDTQYF. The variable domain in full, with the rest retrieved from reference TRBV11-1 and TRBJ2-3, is EAEVAQSPRYKITEKSQAVAFWCDPISGHATLYWYRQILGQGPELLVQFQDESVVDDSQLPKDRFSAERLKGVDSTLKIQPAELGDSAMYLCASSSTGTRDTQYFGPGTRLTVL.

The CDR3 sequence is CASGDGTTYNEQFF. The CDR3 region has the DNA TGTGCCAGCGGGGACGGGACTACGTACAATGAGCAGTTCTTC. The chain recombines TRBV9 with TRBJ2-1, with TRBD2 matching 7 bases. Germline lookup yields CDR1 SGDLS and CDR2 YYNGEE. The CDR3 contains 14 residues. V was clipped by 7 bases and J by 4 bases; unmatched bases: 8.

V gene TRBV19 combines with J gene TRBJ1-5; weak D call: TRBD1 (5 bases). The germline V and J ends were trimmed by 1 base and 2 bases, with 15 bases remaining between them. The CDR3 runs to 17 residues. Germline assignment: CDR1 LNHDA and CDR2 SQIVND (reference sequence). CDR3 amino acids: CASSIALTGMGNQPQHF. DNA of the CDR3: TGTGCCAGTAGTATAGCTCTAACAGGCATGGGCAATCAGCCCCAGCATTTT.

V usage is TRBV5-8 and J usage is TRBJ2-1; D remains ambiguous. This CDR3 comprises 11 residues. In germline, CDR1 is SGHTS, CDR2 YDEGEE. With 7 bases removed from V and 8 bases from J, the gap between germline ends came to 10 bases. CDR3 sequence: CASCIVDEQFF. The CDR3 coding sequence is TGTGCCAGCTGTATTGTCGATGAGCAGTTCTTC.

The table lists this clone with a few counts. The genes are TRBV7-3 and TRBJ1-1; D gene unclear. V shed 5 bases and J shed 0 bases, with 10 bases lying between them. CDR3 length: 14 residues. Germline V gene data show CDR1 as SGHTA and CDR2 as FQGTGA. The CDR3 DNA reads TGTGCCAGCAGCCCGACACATATGAACACTGAAGCTTTCTTT. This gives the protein CASSPTHMNTEAFF.

CDR3 nucleotides: TGTGCCTGGTCACCCCTCGGGCGCGGGGACACTGAAGCTTTCTTT. Translating gives CAWSPLGRGDTEAFF. The chain has TRBV30 and TRBJ1-1; D uncertain. CDR1 is GTSNPN and CDR2 is SVGIG in the germline V gene (reference sequence). The ends were cut back, 5 bases at V and 3 bases at J, with 19 bases in the middle. The CDR3 is 15 residues long.

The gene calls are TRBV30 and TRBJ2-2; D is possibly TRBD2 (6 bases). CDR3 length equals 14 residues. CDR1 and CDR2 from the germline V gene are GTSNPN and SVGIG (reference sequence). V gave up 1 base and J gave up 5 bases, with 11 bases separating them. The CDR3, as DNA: TGTGCCTGGAGTGGGGGGACTTTGACCGGGGAGCTGTTTTTT. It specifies CAWSGGTLTGELFF. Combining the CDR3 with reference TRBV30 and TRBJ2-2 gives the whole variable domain SQTIHQWPATLVQPVGSPLSLECTVEGTSNPNLYWYRQAAGRGLQLLFYSVGIGQISSEVPQNLSASRPQDRQFILSSKKLLLSDSGFYLCAWSGGTLTGELFFGEGSRLTVL.